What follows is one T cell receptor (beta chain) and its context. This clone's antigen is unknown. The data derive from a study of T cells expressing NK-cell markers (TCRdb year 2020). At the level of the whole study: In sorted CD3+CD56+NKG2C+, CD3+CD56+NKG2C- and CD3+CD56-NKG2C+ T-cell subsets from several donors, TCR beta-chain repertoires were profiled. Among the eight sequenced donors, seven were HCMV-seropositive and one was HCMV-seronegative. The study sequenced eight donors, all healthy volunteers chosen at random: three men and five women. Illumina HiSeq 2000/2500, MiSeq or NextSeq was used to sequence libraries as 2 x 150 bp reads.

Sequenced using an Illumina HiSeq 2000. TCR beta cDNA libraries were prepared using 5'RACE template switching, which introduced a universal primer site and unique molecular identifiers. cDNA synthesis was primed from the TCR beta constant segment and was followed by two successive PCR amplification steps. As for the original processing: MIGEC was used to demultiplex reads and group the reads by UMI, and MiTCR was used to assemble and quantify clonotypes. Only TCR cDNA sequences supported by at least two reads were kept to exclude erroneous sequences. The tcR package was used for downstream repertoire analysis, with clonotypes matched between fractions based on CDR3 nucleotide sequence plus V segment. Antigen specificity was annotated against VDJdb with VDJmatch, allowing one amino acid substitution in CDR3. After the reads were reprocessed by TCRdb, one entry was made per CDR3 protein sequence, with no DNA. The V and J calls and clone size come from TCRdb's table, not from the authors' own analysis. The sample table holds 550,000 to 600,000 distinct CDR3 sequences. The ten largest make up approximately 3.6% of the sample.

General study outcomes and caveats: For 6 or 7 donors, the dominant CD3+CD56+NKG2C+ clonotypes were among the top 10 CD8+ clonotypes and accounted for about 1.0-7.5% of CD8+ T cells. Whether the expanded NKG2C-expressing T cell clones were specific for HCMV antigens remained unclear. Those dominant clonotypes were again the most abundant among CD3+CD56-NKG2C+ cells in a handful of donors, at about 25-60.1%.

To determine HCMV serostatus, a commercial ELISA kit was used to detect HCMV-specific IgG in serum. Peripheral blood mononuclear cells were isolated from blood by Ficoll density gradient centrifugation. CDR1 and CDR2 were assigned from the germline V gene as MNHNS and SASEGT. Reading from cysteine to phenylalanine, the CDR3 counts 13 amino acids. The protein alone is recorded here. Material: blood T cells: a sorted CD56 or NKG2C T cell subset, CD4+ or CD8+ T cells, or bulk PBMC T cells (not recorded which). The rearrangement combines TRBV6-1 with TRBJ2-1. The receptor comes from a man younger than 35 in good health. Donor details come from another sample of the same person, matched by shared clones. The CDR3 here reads CASSNAWSNEQFF.